The clone carrying this T cell receptor (beta chain) was recorded at least ten times. Its antigen remains unidentified. This record belongs to a study of read filtering for tumor transcriptome and immune sequencing. The wider study: DNase treatment preceded whole-transcriptome library preparation. General study results and limits: Without single-read clonotypes, shared clonotype proportions correlated more between IR-seq and RNA-seq.

This library used about 360 ng RNA and molecular barcoded adaptors spanning alpha/delta and beta/gamma chains. A single record per CDR3 protein comes from TCRdb applying MiXCR to the reads. Of tens of thousands of distinct CDR3 sequences listed, approximately 12% are singletons. This CDR3 comprises 13 residues. Per the germline V gene, CDR1 is DFQATT and CDR2 is SNEGSKA (reference sequence). The V end lost 3 bases, the J end lost 4 bases, and 11 bases lay between the germline ends. The chain links TRBV20-1 to TRBJ2-3; D is uncertain. The sequenced sample was a population of CD138-negative cells sorted from bone marrow. The sequence was obtained from a donor older than 35 with multiple myeloma. The CDR3 protein is CSASPPSPDTQYF. Written as DNA, the CDR3 is TGCAGTGCTAGCCCACCCAGCCCAGATACGCAGTATTTT.